This T cell receptor (beta chain) was captured by sequencing in a study of patients and donors after allogeneic stem cell transplantation. Using its own MiXCR run on the RT-PCR reads, TCRdb lists one record per CDR3 protein. The table records 95,000 to 120,000 distinct CDR3 sequences, around 36% of them present only once. Germline CDR1 and CDR2: SGHRS and YFSETQ. V gave up 5 bases and J gave up 1 base, with 9 bases separating them. The CDR3 has 13 residues. The gene calls are TRBV5-1 and TRBJ2-5, with D unclear. The material sequenced was blood, either unsorted or a sorted T cell fraction (not recorded which). The sequence derives from a human donor who was either an allogeneic HSCT recipient or a stem cell or donor lymphocyte infusion donor (not recorded which). It is not recorded whose cells these are; they may come from a transplant donor. The CDR3 DNA reads as TGCGCCAGCAGTTTACGGGTCCAAGAGACCCAGTACTTC. This translates into CASSLRVQETQYF.